This T cell receptor beta chain is from a study of human T cells and chemical hapten exposure. About the research overall: The sensitizing agent was 2% DPC, placed on 2 cm by 2 cm of upper inner arm skin. The cohort included alopecia areata under or over 50% scalp, totalis and universalis.

In TCRdb, the RACE reads were re-called with MiXCR into one record per CDR3 protein. The sample holds under 300,000 distinct CDR3 sequences; 7.5% to 8% are singletons and the top ten take roughly 1.2%. Study-wide points: TCRs exceeding 1 in 1000 frequency stayed unchanged with DPC sensitization.

The time point was: pre-sensitization, week 0. The treatment: therapeutic diphenylcyclopropenone sensitization with weekly scalp DPC. About this clonotype itself: Its cognate antigen is unknown.

This receptor was identified in a man aged 18 to 29 with alopecia areata. Some clones in this sample may be carry-over from other donors' samples. Source: whole blood, taken in connection with sensitization to the hapten diphenylcyclopropenone (DPC).

The CDR3 region is CSARDEGRDGQPQHF. CDR3 sequence (DNA): TGCAGTGCTAGAGATGAAGGACGGGACGGGCAGCCCCAGCATTTT. The chain has TRBV20-1 and TRBJ1-5; D possibly corresponds to TRBD1 (5 bases). The CDR3 totals 15 residues. Trimming took 0 bases from V and 7 from J, leaving 16 bases between them. Germline V gene lookup returns CDR1 DFQATT and CDR2 SNEGSKA (reference sequence).